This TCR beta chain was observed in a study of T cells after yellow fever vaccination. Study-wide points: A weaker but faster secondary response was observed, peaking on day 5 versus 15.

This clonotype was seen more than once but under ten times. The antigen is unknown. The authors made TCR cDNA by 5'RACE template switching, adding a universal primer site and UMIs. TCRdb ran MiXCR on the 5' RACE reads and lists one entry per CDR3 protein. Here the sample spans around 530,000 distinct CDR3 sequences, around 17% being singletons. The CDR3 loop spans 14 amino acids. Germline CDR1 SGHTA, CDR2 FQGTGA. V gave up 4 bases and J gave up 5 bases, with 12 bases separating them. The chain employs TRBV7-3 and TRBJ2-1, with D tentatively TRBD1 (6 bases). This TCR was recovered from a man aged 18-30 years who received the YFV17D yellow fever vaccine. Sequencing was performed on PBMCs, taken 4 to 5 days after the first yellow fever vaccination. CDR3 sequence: CASSSGVTNNEQFF. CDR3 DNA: TGTGCCAGCAGCTCAGGGGTCACCAACAATGAGCAGTTCTTC.